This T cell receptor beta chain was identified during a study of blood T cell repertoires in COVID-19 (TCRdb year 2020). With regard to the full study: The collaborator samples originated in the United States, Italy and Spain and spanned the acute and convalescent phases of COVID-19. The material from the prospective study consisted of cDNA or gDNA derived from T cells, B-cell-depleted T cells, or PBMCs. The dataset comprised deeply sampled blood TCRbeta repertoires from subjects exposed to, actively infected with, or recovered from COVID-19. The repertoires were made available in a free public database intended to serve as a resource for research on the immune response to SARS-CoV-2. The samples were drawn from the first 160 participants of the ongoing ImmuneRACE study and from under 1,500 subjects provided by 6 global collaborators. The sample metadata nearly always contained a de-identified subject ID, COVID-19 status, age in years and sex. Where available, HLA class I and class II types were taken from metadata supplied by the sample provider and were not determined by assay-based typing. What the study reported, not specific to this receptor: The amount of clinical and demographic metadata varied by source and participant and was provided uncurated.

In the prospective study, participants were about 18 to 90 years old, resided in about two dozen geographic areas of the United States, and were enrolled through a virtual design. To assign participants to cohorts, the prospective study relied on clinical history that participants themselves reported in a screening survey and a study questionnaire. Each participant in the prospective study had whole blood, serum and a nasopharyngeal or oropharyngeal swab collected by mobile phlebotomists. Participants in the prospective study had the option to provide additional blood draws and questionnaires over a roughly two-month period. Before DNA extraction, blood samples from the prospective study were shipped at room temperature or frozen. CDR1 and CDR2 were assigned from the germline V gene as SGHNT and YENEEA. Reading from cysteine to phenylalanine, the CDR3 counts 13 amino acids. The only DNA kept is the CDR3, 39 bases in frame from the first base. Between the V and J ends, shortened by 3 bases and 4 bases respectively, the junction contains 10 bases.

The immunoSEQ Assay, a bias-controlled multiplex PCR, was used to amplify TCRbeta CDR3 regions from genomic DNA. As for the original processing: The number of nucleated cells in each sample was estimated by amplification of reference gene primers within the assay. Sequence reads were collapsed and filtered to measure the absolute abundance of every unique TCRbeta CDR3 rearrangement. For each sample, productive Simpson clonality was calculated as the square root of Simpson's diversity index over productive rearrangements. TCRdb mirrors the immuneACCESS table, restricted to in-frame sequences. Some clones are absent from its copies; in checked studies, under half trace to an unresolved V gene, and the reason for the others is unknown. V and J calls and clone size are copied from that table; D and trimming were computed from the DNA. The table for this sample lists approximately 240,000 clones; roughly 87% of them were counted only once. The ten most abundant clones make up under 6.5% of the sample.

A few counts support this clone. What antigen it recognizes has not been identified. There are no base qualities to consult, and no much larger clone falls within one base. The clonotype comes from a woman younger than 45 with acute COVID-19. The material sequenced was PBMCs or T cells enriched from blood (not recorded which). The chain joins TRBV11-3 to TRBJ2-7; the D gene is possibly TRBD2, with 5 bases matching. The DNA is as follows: TGTGCCAGCAGCTTCGAGGGCAAGTACGAGCAGTACTTC. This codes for CASSFEGKYEQYF.